The present T cell receptor beta chain was sequenced within a study of T cell changes during pregnancy in multiple sclerosis. V was trimmed by 0 bases and J by 0 bases, leaving 10 bases between them. CDR1 is SGDLS, CDR2 YYNGEE, per germline. This CDR3 is built from 15 residues. Profiled with immunoSEQ multiplex PCR; TCRdb holds only in-frame clones, not every one. The table lists some 70,000 clones, roughly 92% of them singletons, with approximately 3.3% in the top ten. The source of this sequence is a female donor in good health, enrolled as a control in a pregnancy study. The chain uses TRBV9 and TRBJ2-7; weak D call: TRBD2 (5 bases). Here the sequenced sample was peripheral blood, taken after pregnancy. The CDR3 coding sequence is TGTGCCAGCAGCGTAGCTACGGGGAGCTCCTACGAGCAGTACTTC. Translated, it gives CASSVATGSSYEQYF.